This TCR beta chain was obtained from a study of control samples from healthy donors and cancer patients. Between the trimmed V and J ends, which lost 0 bases and 0 bases, there was a span of 16 bases. CDR3 length: 19 residues. CDR1 and CDR2 from the germline V gene are SGDLS and YYNGEE. This table comes from immunoSEQ multiplex PCR, and its TCRdb copy is limited to in-frame clones, with some not included. The table has about 44,000 clones, more than 70% seen once. The sample taken for sequencing was PBMCs. This chain connects TRBV9 to TRBJ2-6; TRBD1 might be the D (6 bases). This sequence was found in a woman aged 55-75 years with lung cancer. The DNA for the CDR3 is TGTGCCAGCAGCGTAGCTTCGGACAGTAGAATCTCTGGGGCCAACGTCCTGACTTTC. Encoded protein: CASSVASDSRISGANVLTF.